The rows below give T cell receptor beta chains drawn from one sample of a study of blood T cell repertoires in COVID-19. Measured with immunoSEQ multiplex PCR; TCRdb has only the in-frame clones, and not every one. The sample lists around 80,000 clones; 83% were seen once. Input material: peripheral blood. These receptors all come from a woman over 75 with acute or convalescent COVID-19. The CDR3 runs from the conserved cysteine through the conserved F or W. Fields, in order: J gene, V gene, D gene, clone size, CDR3 protein, CDR3 DNA. D genes are given only for firm matches. Size is omitted from some rows. Given values are once, few, many or a class for expanded clones.

j_gene: TRBJ2-3; v_gene: TRBV19; d_gene: TRBD2; abundance: .; CDR3aa: CASSIGPGSGGTDTQYF; CDR3nt: TGTGCCAGTAGTATAGGTCCAGGTAGCGGGGGCACAGATACGCAGTATTTT
j_gene: TRBJ2-7; v_gene: TRBV28; d_gene: .; abundance: .; CDR3aa: CASSLFVRFYEQYF; CDR3nt: TGTGCCAGCAGTTTATTCGTCAGGTTCTACGAGCAGTACTTC
j_gene: TRBJ2-3; v_gene: TRBV6-5; d_gene: .; abundance: .; CDR3aa: CASSYSFLASTDTQYF; CDR3nt: TGTGCCAGCAGTTACTCGTTTCTAGCTAGCACAGATACGCAGTATTTT
j_gene: TRBJ2-5; v_gene: TRBV19; d_gene: .; abundance: .; CDR3aa: CASSIRVDSGETQYF; CDR3nt: TGTGCCAGTAGTATCAGGGTGGATAGCGGAGAGACCCAGTACTTC
j_gene: TRBJ1-4; v_gene: TRBV5-1; d_gene: TRBD1; abundance: .; CDR3aa: CASSLGQEGGKLFF; CDR3nt: TGCGCCAGCAGCTTAGGACAGGAGGGAGGAAAACTGTTTTTT
j_gene: TRBJ2-2; v_gene: TRBV7-8; d_gene: TRBD2; abundance: once; CDR3aa: CASSKRTSGSIGVTGELFF; CDR3nt: TGTGCCAGCAGCAAGCGGACTAGCGGGAGCATCGGGGTCACCGGGGAGCTGTTTTTT
j_gene: TRBJ1-2; v_gene: TRBV6-5; d_gene: TRBD1; abundance: .; CDR3aa: CASSYSWTGDYGYTF; CDR3nt: TGTGCCAGCAGTTACTCGTGGACAGGGGACTATGGCTACACCTTC
j_gene: TRBJ1-6; v_gene: TRBV4-2; d_gene: .; abundance: .; CDR3aa: CASSPNNSPLHF; CDR3nt: TGTGCCAGCAGCCCTAATAATTCACCCCTCCACTTT
j_gene: TRBJ2-3; v_gene: TRBV6-5; d_gene: .; abundance: .; CDR3aa: CASSYSSGNTDTQYF; CDR3nt: TGTGCCAGCAGTTACTCTAGCGGAAACACAGATACGCAGTATTTT
j_gene: TRBJ1-2; v_gene: TRBV5-1; d_gene: .; abundance: .; CDR3aa: CASSQTVNYGYTF; CDR3nt: TGCGCCAGCAGCCAAACAGTGAACTATGGCTACACCTTC
j_gene: TRBJ2-7; v_gene: TRBV5-1; d_gene: TRBD1; abundance: .; CDR3aa: CASSLDGTGGYEQYF; CDR3nt: TGCGCCAGCAGCTTGGACGGGACAGGGGGCTACGAGCAGTACTTC
j_gene: TRBJ1-1; v_gene: TRBV25-1; d_gene: .; abundance: few; CDR3aa: CASSPTGGTEAFF; CDR3nt: TGTGCCAGCAGCCCAACCGGGGGCACTGAAGCTTTCTTT
j_gene: TRBJ2-3; v_gene: TRBV10-3; d_gene: .; abundance: .; CDR3aa: CAISDSQVTDTQYF; CDR3nt: TGTGCCATCAGTGATAGTCAGGTCACAGATACGCAGTATTTT
j_gene: TRBJ2-1; v_gene: TRBV7-6; d_gene: TRBD2; abundance: .; CDR3aa: CASSLGGLPYNEQFF; CDR3nt: TGTGCCAGCAGCTTAGGGGGACTACCCTACAATGAGCAGTTCTTC
j_gene: TRBJ2-7; v_gene: TRBV14; d_gene: TRBD1; abundance: .; CDR3aa: CASSLLTGEGYEQYF; CDR3nt: TGTGCCAGCAGCCTCCTGACAGGGGAAGGCTACGAGCAGTACTTC
j_gene: TRBJ1-2; v_gene: TRBV19; d_gene: TRBD1; abundance: .; CDR3aa: CASSIGARGPRGYTF; CDR3nt: TGTGCCAGTAGTATCGGCGCCAGGGGGCCTCGAGGCTACACCTTC
j_gene: TRBJ1-6; v_gene: TRBV24-1; d_gene: TRBD1; abundance: .; CDR3aa: CATFERGHSPLHF; CDR3nt: TGTGCCACTTTTGAAAGGGGGCATTCACCCCTCCACTTT
j_gene: TRBJ2-3; v_gene: TRBV9; d_gene: TRBD2; abundance: .; CDR3aa: CASSASGTSPDTQYF; CDR3nt: TGTGCCAGCAGCGCTAGCGGGACGTCACCAGATACGCAGTATTTT
j_gene: TRBJ2-3; v_gene: TRBV18; d_gene: TRBD2; abundance: .; CDR3aa: CASSHLAGSTDTQYF; CDR3nt: TGTGCCAGCTCTCATCTAGCGGGAAGCACAGATACGCAGTATTTT
j_gene: TRBJ1-5; v_gene: TRBV28; d_gene: TRBD1; abundance: .; CDR3aa: CASRQGASQPQHF; CDR3nt: TGTGCCAGCAGGCAGGGGGCAAGTCAGCCCCAGCATTTT
j_gene: TRBJ1-1; v_gene: TRBV21-1; d_gene: .; abundance: .; CDR3aa: CASSNRQGMNTEAFF; CDR3nt: TGTGCCAGCAGCAATCGGCAGGGGATGAACACTGAAGCTTTCTTT
j_gene: TRBJ2-1; v_gene: TRBV4-2; d_gene: TRBD2; abundance: .; CDR3aa: CASSQHLAGGFNNEQFF; CDR3nt: TGTGCCAGCAGCCAACACCTAGCGGGAGGGTTCAACAATGAGCAGTTCTTC
j_gene: TRBJ1-6; v_gene: TRBV19; d_gene: .; abundance: few; CDR3aa: CASSIRVNSPLHF; CDR3nt: TGTGCCAGTAGTATCAGGGTAAATTCACCCCTCCACTTT
j_gene: TRBJ2-5; v_gene: TRBV15; d_gene: TRBD2; abundance: .; CDR3aa: CATSGGRVEETQYF; CDR3nt: TGTGCCACCAGCGGCGGGAGAGTGGAAGAGACCCAGTACTTC
j_gene: TRBJ1-6; v_gene: TRBV27; d_gene: .; abundance: few; CDR3aa: CASSSAGLPLHF; CDR3nt: TGTGCCAGCAGTTCGGCAGGCCTACCCCTCCACTTT
j_gene: TRBJ2-3; v_gene: TRBV20-1; d_gene: .; abundance: .; CDR3aa: CSASKGSGRLDTQYF; CDR3nt: TGCAGTGCTAGTAAGGGGTCAGGGAGGTTGGATACGCAGTATTTT
j_gene: TRBJ2-5; v_gene: TRBV15; d_gene: .; abundance: .; CDR3aa: CATSRDWGRPKQETQYF; CDR3nt: TGTGCCACCAGCAGAGATTGGGGGAGGCCGAAACAAGAGACCCAGTACTTC
j_gene: TRBJ2-2; v_gene: TRBV25-1; d_gene: TRBD1; abundance: once; CDR3aa: CASSRQGRTGELFF; CDR3nt: TGTGCCAGCAGTCGACAGGGGAGGACCGGGGAGCTGTTTTTT
j_gene: TRBJ2-3; v_gene: TRBV4-1; d_gene: .; abundance: .; CDR3aa: CASSQARGKPHTQYF; CDR3nt: TGCGCCAGCAGCCAAGCCCGAGGGAAGCCCCATACGCAGTATTTT